These 21 T cell receptor beta chains were sequenced from one sample in a study of T cells after yellow fever vaccination. Each CDR3 protein gets one entry after TCRdb re-called the 5' RACE reads with MiXCR. The sample consists of just under 600,000 distinct CDR3 sequences, less than 15% of them appearing once. The source was PBMCs, collected on the day of the yellow fever booster vaccination. The origin of the receptors is a man under 40 who received the YFV17D yellow fever vaccine.

This clonotype was detected many times. This rearrangement joins TRBV12-3 or TRBV12-4 to TRBJ2-1; D uncertain. The CDR3 runs to 12 residues. V was cut by 5 bases and J by 9 bases, with 11 bases left in between. CDR3 residues: CASSPEVGEQFF. The CDR3, as DNA: TGTGCCAGCAGTCCAGAGGTTGGTGAGCAGTTCTTC.

For the CDR3, the DNA is TGCGCCAGCCGACTGGGGAATGAAAAACTGTTTTTT. Protein: CASRLGNEKLFF. The rearrangement links TRBV5-1 to TRBJ1-4; D not certain. V shed 7 bases and J shed 5 bases, with 9 bases lying between them. Looked up from germline, CDR1 is SGHRS and CDR2 is YFSETQ. The CDR3 covers 12 residues.

The gene calls are TRBV19 and TRBJ2-2; the match to TRBD2 covers 7 bases. The CDR3 runs to 14 residues. Germline V gene data show CDR1 as LNHDA and CDR2 as SQIVND (reference sequence). The V gene end was trimmed by 7 bases and the J gene end by 1 base; junction bases not matched to a gene: 3. The CDR3 DNA follows: TGTGCCAGTACGGCTAGCGGGAACACCGGGGAGCTGTTTTTT. It translates to CASTASGNTGELFF.

This clonotype turned up a few times. The rearrangement uses TRBV10-3 and TRBJ2-1; 9 bases match TRBD2. V dropped 5 bases and J dropped 0; count of bases not matched to a gene: 5. The CDR3 spans 16 residues. In germline, CDR1 is ENHRY, CDR2 SYGVKD. The DNA for the CDR3 is TGTGCCATCAGTATCCTAGCGGGGAGCTCCTACAATGAGCAGTTCTTC. Its protein is CAISILAGSSYNEQFF.

The rearrangement joins TRBV2 to TRBJ1-2, with 8 nucleotides matching TRBD1. The V gene end was trimmed by 6 bases and the J gene end by 5 bases; junction bases not matched to a gene: 11. The CDR3 length is 15 residues. Germline V CDR1 and CDR2: SNHLY, FYNNEI. CDR3 sequence: CASSGEKYRGYGYTF. The CDR3 region has the DNA TGTGCCAGCAGCGGGGAGAAGTACAGGGGGTATGGCTACACCTTC.

The CDR3 coding sequence is TGTGCCACCAGTGATTTGACGGGAAATGAGCAGTTCTTC. Translating gives CATSDLTGNEQFF. This chain uses TRBV24-1 with TRBJ2-1; D is possibly TRBD2 (5 bases). The length of the CDR3 is 13 residues. Trimming shortened V by 0 bases and J by 7 bases, and 6 bases separated the two germline ends. CDR1 and CDR2 from the germline V gene are KGHDR and SFDVKD.

This clonotype occurred a few times. The rearrangement links TRBV7-2 to TRBJ1-5, with D perhaps matching TRBD1 (5 bases). V lost 3 bases and J 4 bases, leaving 10 bases between the germline ends. The length of the CDR3 is 14 residues. The germline V gene has CDR1 SGHTA and CDR2 FQGNSA. The CDR3 DNA sequence: TGTGCCAGCAGCTTGAACCGGGGGAATCAGCCCCAGCATTTT. Protein sequence: CASSLNRGNQPQHF.

The chain carries TRBV7-8 and TRBJ2-1, with D hard to call. V shed 5 bases and J shed 7 bases, with 21 bases lying between them. The V gene's germline CDR1 is SGHVS and CDR2 FQNEAQ. The CDR3 totals 16 residues. The CDR3 protein is CASSQQPDLRRNEQFF. CDR3 in DNA: TGTGCCAGCAGCCAGCAACCGGACCTTCGAAGGAATGAGCAGTTCTTC.

This sequence joins TRBV19 and TRBJ2-2; 9 bases align to TRBD1. This CDR3 comprises 14 residues. The junction had 2 bases not matched to a gene; V was cut back by 5 bases and J by 4 bases. Looked up from germline, CDR1 is LNHDA and CDR2 is SQIVND (reference sequence). The CDR3 region has the DNA TGTGCCAGTAGTCCGGACAGGGGCACCGGGGAGCTGTTTTTT. It codes for CASSPDRGTGELFF. The full variable domain, rest sourced from reference TRBV19 and TRBJ2-2, is DGGITQSPKYLFRKEGQNVTLSCEQNLNHDAMYWYRQDPGQGLRLIYYSQIVNDFQKGDIAEGYSVSREKKESFPLTVTSAQKNPTAFYLCASSPDRGTGELFFGEGSRLTVL.

The rearrangement joins TRBV7-9 to TRBJ1-2; no definite D call. Trimming stripped 7 bases from V and 2 bases from J, with 11 bases between. Germline V gene sequence: CDR1 SEHNR, CDR2 FQNEAQ (reference sequence). The CDR3 spans 13 residues. The CDR3 nucleotides are TGTGCCAGCAACCCGACACTGAACTATGGCTACACCTTC. Its protein product is CASNPTLNYGYTF. Looking up the rest from reference TRBV7-9 and TRBJ1-2 gives the full variable domain: DTGVSQNPRHKITKRGQNVTFRCDPISEHNRLYWYRQTLGQGPEFLTYFQNEAQLEKSRLLSDRFSAERPKGSFSTLEIQRTEQGDSAMYLCASNPTLNYGYTFGSGTRLTVV.

The chain uses TRBV5-1 and TRBJ1-2; TRBD1 is a possible D gene (5 bases). The CDR3 extends over 15 amino acids. Germline CDR1 SGHRS, CDR2 YFSETQ. V gave up 0 bases and J gave up 4 bases, with 13 bases separating them. CDR3 DNA: TGCGCCAGCAGCTTGGGGGGCAGGAATGGCTATGGCTACACCTTC. This sequence encodes CASSLGGRNGYGYTF.

The chain is built from TRBV18 and TRBJ2-7; no firm D call. Germline CDR1 is KGHSH and CDR2 is LQKENI. The CDR3 runs 14 residues. Trimming shortened V by 3 bases and J by 2 bases, and 11 bases separated the two germline ends. Written as DNA, the CDR3 is TGTGCCAGCTCACCCCGACACGTCACCTACGAGCAGTACTTC. It codes for CASSPRHVTYEQYF.

This sequence joins TRBV7-2 and TRBJ2-3; a weak D match, TRBD2 (5 bases). From germline, CDR1 is SGHTA and CDR2 FQGNSA. The CDR3 is 15 amino acids. V lost 5 bases, J lost 5 bases, and 17 bases lay in between. The CDR3 is CASSPGVARRDTQYF. The CDR3 nucleotides are TGTGCCAGCAGCCCCGGGGTAGCGCGAAGAGATACGCAGTATTTT.

This clonotype has just a few counts. This rearrangement joins TRBV24-1 to TRBJ2-5, with 7 bases lining up with TRBD1. V trimming: 6 bases; J trimming: 5 bases; junction bases outside the gene matches: 8. The CDR3 has 14 amino acids. Per the germline V gene, CDR1 is KGHDR and CDR2 is SFDVKD. The CDR3 nucleotides are TGTGCCACCAGTACAGGGGATCCTGGGGAGACCCAGTACTTC. Translation: CATSTGDPGETQYF.

The sample holds many counts of this clonotype. The V call is TRBV3-1, the J call TRBJ2-5; a possible D gene is TRBD2 (6 bases). Per germline, CDR1 LGHDT and CDR2 YNNKEL (reference sequence). With 1 base removed from V and 7 bases from J, the gap between germline ends came to 13 bases. The CDR3 spans 14 residues. For the CDR3, the DNA is TGTGCCAGCAGCCAAGGCGGCGGGGCGGGGACCCAGTACTTC. As protein: CASSQGGGAGTQYF.

The rearrangement uses TRBV6-1 and TRBJ1-5, with TRBD1 as a possible D gene (6 bases). V lost 3 bases and J 5 bases, leaving 14 bases between the germline ends. Germline CDR1 MNHNS, CDR2 SASEGT. The CDR3 has 15 residues. The CDR3 sequence: CASSDPGHLYQPQHF. The CDR3 nucleotides read TGTGCCAGCAGTGACCCGGGACATTTATATCAGCCCCAGCATTTT.

The J gene is TRBJ2-6, the V gene TRBV7-3; D gene ambiguous. Trimming cost V 1 base and J 0 bases, with 19 bases left between them. The CDR3 totals 20 residues. Germline assignment: CDR1 SGHTA and CDR2 FQGTGA. For the CDR3, the DNA is TGTGCCAGCAGCTTAAATAACGCAGGAGACATCCGCTCTGGGGCCAACGTCCTGACTTTC. As protein: CASSLNNAGDIRSGANVLTF.

V and J are TRBV6-5 and TRBJ2-2, with 9 bases identical to TRBD1. CDR3 length equals 16 residues. Losses at the gene ends were 2 bases for V and 4 bases for J; bases not matched to a gene: 5. Germline V gene data show CDR1 as MNHEY and CDR2 as SVGAGI. The CDR3 DNA follows: TGTGCCAGCAGTTACGGTACAGGGGGCGTCACCGGGGAGCTGTTTTTT. It yields the protein CASSYGTGGVTGELFF.

This chain links TRBV18 with TRBJ2-5, with 7 bases fitting TRBD1. The V gene's germline CDR1 is KGHSH and CDR2 LQKENI. The CDR3 has 15 amino acids. V lost 3 bases to trimming and J lost 5 bases; unmatched junction nucleotides: 9. CDR3: CASSPPGGAGETQYF. CDR3 nucleotide sequence: TGTGCCAGCTCACCTCCAGGGGGAGCAGGGGAGACCCAGTACTTC.

The DNA for the CDR3 is TGTGCCAGCAGCAAAGTCAACGGGACGCCATACCCTAGCACAGATACGCAGTATTTT. Amino acid sequence: CASSKVNGTPYPSTDTQYF. The V call is TRBV21-1, the J call TRBJ2-3; the table names TRBD1, a call not compared with the DNA. TRBV21-1 is noted as a pseudogene. The CDR3 totals 19 residues.

In its sample, this clonotype was seen a few times. The chain uses TRBV5-1 and TRBJ2-5; D gene ambiguous. This CDR3 is 14 amino acids long. CDR1 and CDR2 from the germline V gene are SGHRS and YFSETQ. Trimming stripped 3 bases from V and 5 bases from J, with 14 bases between. CDR3 coding DNA: TGCGCCAGCAGCTCTACCACAGTGGGGGAGACCCAGTACTTC. It is translated as CASSSTTVGETQYF.